What follows are 20 T cell receptor beta chains derived from one specimen sequenced in a study of PD-1 blockade in classical Hodgkin lymphoma. Time point in this sample: cycle 4 day 1 (C4D1), after less than 7 weeks of nivolumab. Each patient experienced a relapse that followed autologous stem cell transplantation, and brentuximab vedotin exposure varied. Libraries were prepared by immunoSEQ multiplex PCR; TCRdb keeps only in-frame clonotypes and omits some of them. The sample carries roughly 39,000 clones, 75% to 85% recorded once. Sequencing used peripheral blood mononuclear cells (PBMCs), obtained before the fourth cycle of nivolumab. The receptors come from a human donor with classical Hodgkin lymphoma.

V gene TRBV6-5 combines with J gene TRBJ2-3; 12 nucleotides match TRBD2. The length of the CDR3 is 14 residues. Per the germline V gene, CDR1 is MNHEY and CDR2 is SVGAGI. V lost 6 bases to trimming and J lost 7 bases; unmatched junction nucleotides: 5. The CDR3 region is CASSRTSGGNTQYF. CDR3 nucleotide sequence: TGTGCCAGCAGCCGCACTAGCGGGGGGAATACGCAGTATTTT.

The rearrangement uses TRBV7-2 and TRBJ2-3; tentative D call: TRBD1 (6 bases). Trimming took 3 bases from V and 7 from J, leaving 14 bases between them. The length of the CDR3 is 14 residues. Looked up from germline, CDR1 is SGHTA and CDR2 is FQGNSA. Here the CDR3 reads CASSFGPQGNTQYF. DNA of the CDR3: TGTGCCAGCAGCTTCGGACCCCAGGGGAATACGCAGTATTTT.

V and J are TRBV18 and TRBJ2-3; D unclear. The V end lost 2 bases, the J end lost 3 bases, and 9 bases lay between the germline ends. The CDR3 runs to 14 residues. CDR1 and CDR2 (germline): KGHSH, LQKENI. The CDR3 reads CASSPSVATDTQYF. In DNA form, the CDR3 reads TGTGCCAGCTCACCATCGGTGGCGACAGATACGCAGTATTTT.

The chain uses TRBV2 and TRBJ2-1, with TRBD1 identical over 8 bases. The germline CDR1 and CDR2 sequences are SNHLY and FYNNEI. The CDR3 has 15 residues. The V segment lost 4 bases and the J segment 3 bases; nucleotides outside the gene matches: 5. CDR3 region: CASSVIQGVYNEQFF. DNA of the CDR3: TGTGCCAGCAGTGTTATACAGGGGGTCTACAATGAGCAGTTCTTC. Using reference TRBV2 and TRBJ2-1 for the parts outside the CDR3, the full variable domain is EPEVTQTPSHQVTQMGQEVILRCVPISNHLYFYWYRQILGQKVEFLVSFYNNEISEKSEIFDDQFSVERPDGSNFTLKIRSTKLEDSAMYFCASSVIQGVYNEQFFGPGTRLTVL.

The chain carries TRBV5-6 and TRBJ2-7, with D possibly being TRBD1 (5 bases). Germline values: CDR1 SGHDT, CDR2 YYEEEE. V lost 4 bases and J 2 bases, leaving 22 bases between the germline ends. This CDR3 contains 17 residues. Here the CDR3 reads CASSRWGLPRVAYEQYF. CDR3 DNA sequence: TGTGCCAGCAGCCGATGGGGCCTGCCCAGGGTAGCCTACGAGCAGTACTTC.

V and J are TRBV4-2 and TRBJ2-4, with 8 bases aligning to TRBD1. CDR3 length: 18 residues. V was pared by 1 base and J by 8 bases, with 16 bases of the junction left unmatched. The germline gives CDR1 LGHNA, CDR2 YNFKEQ. The CDR3 sequence is CASSQANYDLATGDIQYF. In nucleotides, the CDR3 is TGTGCCAGCAGCCAAGCTAACTATGATCTAGCGACAGGGGACATTCAGTACTTC.

The chain employs TRBV14 and TRBJ2-5; D might be TRBD2 (6 bases). Germline loops: CDR1 SGHDN, CDR2 FVKESK. The CDR3 loop spans 13 amino acids. The ends were cut back, 3 bases at V and 4 bases at J, with 9 bases in the middle. This chain's CDR3 is CASSHLGGETQYF. CDR3 DNA sequence: TGTGCCAGCAGCCATCTGGGAGGAGAGACCCAGTACTTC.

This clone was detected once. This specimen includes other DNA sequences encoding the same CDR3. The chain employs TRBV27 and TRBJ1-2; 9 bases are a match to TRBD1. The V segment lost 5 bases and the J segment 5 bases; nucleotides outside the gene matches: 9. The CDR3 contains 15 residues. Looked up from germline, CDR1 is MNHEY and CDR2 is SMNVEV (reference sequence). CDR3 amino acids: CASSPTGGPSYGYTF. CDR3 nucleotide sequence: TGTGCCAGCAGTCCGACAGGGGGTCCATCTTATGGCTACACCTTC.

This clone was picked up a small number of times. The V and J genes are TRBV4-3 and TRBJ2-1; D gene uncertain. The CDR3 sequence is 15 residues long. V lost 0 bases and J lost 2, with 8 bases in between. Germline-derived CDR1 and CDR2 are LGHNA and YSLEER. The CDR3 is CASSQERITYNEQFF. The CDR3, as DNA: TGCGCCAGCAGCCAAGAGCGGATAACCTACAATGAGCAGTTCTTC.

This clone was picked up one time. The rearrangement uses TRBV29-1 and TRBJ2-7, with TRBD2 as a possible D gene (6 bases). V was cut by 4 bases and J by 4 bases, with 11 bases left in between. This CDR3 is built from 12 residues. The V gene's germline CDR1 is SQVTM and CDR2 ANQGSEA. The CDR3 bases are TGCAGCGTTGTGGGGGGTCAGTACGAGCAGTACTTC. It yields the protein CSVVGGQYEQYF.

This clone was picked up a small number of times. CDR3 residues: CASSLASGGLSGANVLTF. As DNA, the CDR3 is TGTGCCAGCAGCTTAGCTTCCGGGGGGCTTTCTGGGGCCAACGTCCTGACTTTC. The chain joins TRBV11-2 to TRBJ2-6; perhaps TRBD2 as D (7 bases). The CDR3 is made up of 18 amino acids. Between the trimmed V and J ends, which lost 1 base and 1 base, there was a span of 14 bases. From germline, CDR1 is SGHAT and CDR2 FQNNGV.

This clone was detected once. The chain is built from TRBV18 and TRBJ1-6; D remains ambiguous. This CDR3 has 15 residues. V was shortened by 3 bases and J by 0 bases, with 6 bases between the two germline ends. Germline V gene lookup returns CDR1 KGHSH and CDR2 LQKENI. CDR3 coding DNA: TGTGCCAGCTCACCGGGAAGCTCCTATAATTCACCCCTCCACTTT. This codes for CASSPGSSYNSPLHF. Looking up the rest from reference TRBV18 and TRBJ1-6 gives the full variable domain: NAGVMQNPRHLVRRRGQEARLRCSPMKGHSHVYWYRQLPEEGLKFMVYLQKENIIDESGMPKERFSAEFPKEGPSILRIQQVVRGDSAAYFCASSPGSSYNSPLHFGNGTRLTVT.

The rearrangement uses TRBV5-1 and TRBJ2-5; D remains unclear. V lost 0 bases, J lost 0 bases, and 9 bases lay in between. The germline gives CDR1 SGHRS, CDR2 YFSETQ. CDR3 length: 15 residues. The CDR3 sequence: CASSLAGQYQETQYF. The CDR3 DNA follows: TGCGCCAGCAGCTTGGCCGGTCAGTACCAAGAGACCCAGTACTTC.

This clone has only a few counts. J is TRBJ1-5 and V is TRBV19; TRBD1 matches at 8 bases. The ends lost 5 bases at V and 4 bases at J; junction bases unmatched: 7. The CDR3 extends over 15 amino acids. Germline CDR1 reads LNHDA; CDR2 reads SQIVND (reference sequence). The CDR3 nucleotides read TGTGCCAGTAGTGTGGCAGGGGGCACGAATCAGCCCCAGCATTTT. Protein: CASSVAGGTNQPQHF. The variable domain in full, completed from reference TRBV19 and TRBJ1-5, reads DGGITQSPKYLFRKEGQNVTLSCEQNLNHDAMYWYRQDPGQGLRLIYYSQIVNDFQKGDIAEGYSVSREKKESFPLTVTSAQKNPTAFYLCASSVAGGTNQPQHFGDGTRLSIL.

The chain uses TRBV5-6 and TRBJ1-5; D is ambiguous. CDR3 length equals 12 residues. Looked up from germline, CDR1 is SGHDT and CDR2 is YYEEEE. Trimming removed 0 bases at V and 7 bases at J, with 5 bases between. CDR3 region: CASSLAGQPQHF. The CDR3, as DNA: TGTGCCAGCAGCTTGGCGGGGCAGCCCCAGCATTTT. Based on the CDR3 plus reference TRBV5-6 and TRBJ1-5, the full variable domain is DAGVTQSPTHLIKTRGQQVTLRCSPKSGHDTVSWYQQALGQGPQFIFQYYEEEERQRGNFPDRFSGHQFPNYSSELNVNALLLGDSALYLCASSLAGQPQHFGDGTRLSIL.

This chain joins TRBV13 and TRBJ1-1; unclear D gene. V lost 3 bases, J lost 2 bases, and 10 bases lay in between. The CDR3 runs to 14 residues. Per germline, CDR1 PRHDT and CDR2 FYEKMQ (reference sequence). The CDR3 nucleotides are TGTGCCAGCAGCTTGGGCAGCCAAAACACTGAAGCTTTCTTT. Its translation: CASSLGSQNTEAFF.

Details on this clone: Possible read error: a much larger clone is one base away. The sample contains more than one DNA sequence encoding this CDR3. This rearrangement joins TRBV5-4 to TRBJ1-2; D is undetermined. Germline loops: CDR1 SGHNT, CDR2 YYREEE (reference sequence). CDR3 size: 11 residues. DNA of the CDR3: TGTTTAGGGCAAGGGTCGGGTGGCTACACCTTC. Residues: CLGQGSGGYTF.

V and J are TRBV2 and TRBJ1-2, with a possible D match to TRBD1 (6 bases). Germline lookup yields CDR1 SNHLY and CDR2 FYNNEI. V lost 0 bases to trimming and J lost 3 bases, with 14 bases between them. The CDR3 is made up of 16 amino acids. The CDR3 region is CASSEAGTHGDYGYTF. CDR3 DNA: TGTGCCAGCAGTGAAGCGGGGACACACGGAGACTATGGCTACACCTTC.

The genes are TRBV18 and TRBJ2-4; 11 nucleotides align to TRBD2. There are 15 residues in the CDR3. The V and J ends lost 3 bases and 6 bases, in that order; junction bases with no gene match: 4. Germline-derived CDR1 and CDR2 are KGHSH and LQKENI. The CDR3 loop is CASSPTSGVVNIQYF. The CDR3 DNA reads TGTGCCAGCTCACCGACTAGCGGGGTCGTAAACATTCAGTACTTC. Looking up the rest from reference TRBV18 and TRBJ2-4 gives the full variable domain: NAGVMQNPRHLVRRRGQEARLRCSPMKGHSHVYWYRQLPEEGLKFMVYLQKENIIDESGMPKERFSAEFPKEGPSILRIQQVVRGDSAAYFCASSPTSGVVNIQYFGAGTRLSVL.

The chain uses TRBV6-1 and TRBJ2-5; D possibly corresponds to TRBD2 (6 bases). The ends were cut back, 6 bases at V and 1 base at J, with 9 bases in the middle. CDR3 length equals 13 residues. CDR1 and CDR2 from the germline V gene are MNHNS and SASEGT. The CDR3 nucleotides read TGTGCCAGCAGGCCTAGCGTCCAAGAGACCCAGTACTTC. Encoded protein: CASRPSVQETQYF.